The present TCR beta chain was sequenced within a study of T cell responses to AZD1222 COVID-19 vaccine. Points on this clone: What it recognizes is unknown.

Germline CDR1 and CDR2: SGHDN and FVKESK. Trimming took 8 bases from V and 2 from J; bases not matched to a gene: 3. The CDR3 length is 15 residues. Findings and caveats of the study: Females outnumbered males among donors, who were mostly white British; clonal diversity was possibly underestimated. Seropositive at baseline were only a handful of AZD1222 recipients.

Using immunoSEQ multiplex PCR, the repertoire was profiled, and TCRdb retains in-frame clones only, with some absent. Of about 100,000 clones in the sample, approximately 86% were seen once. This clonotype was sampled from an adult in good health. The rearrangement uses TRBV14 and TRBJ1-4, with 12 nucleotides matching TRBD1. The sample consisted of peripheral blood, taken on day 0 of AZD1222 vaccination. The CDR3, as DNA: TGTGCCAGCCGGGACAGGGGGCGCACTAATGAAAAACTGTTTTTT. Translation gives CASRDRGRTNEKLFF.